These T cell receptor beta chains were read from a single sample in a study of blood T cell repertoires in COVID-19. Using immunoSEQ multiplex PCR, the repertoire was profiled, and TCRdb retains in-frame clones only, with some absent. The data show about 320,000 clones, 89% seen once. Sequenced input: peripheral blood. The receptors come from a man younger than 35 who had recovered from COVID-19. The conserved cysteine and the conserved F or W are not part of the CDR3 here.

cdr3_length,v_call,cdr3_aa
14,TRBV4-1,ASSHTPGLGVDEQY
16,TRBV7-3,ASSSGTSGAYSTDTQY
9,TRBV12-3/TRBV12-4,ASSFDGSTF
14,TRBV25-1,ASSDPRQGVTDTQY
12,TRBV27,ASSLQGMRDEQY
16,TRBV19,ASSPSGRGASLNYGYT
12,TRBV6-5,ASSYDRALYEQY
13,TRBV7-9,ASSLDRQGLYGYT
14,TRBV7-9,ASSSGQLAGQETQY
13,TRBV16,ASSHQGAQNTEAF
14,TRBV3-1/TRBV3-2,ASSQDPTGARYGYT
11,TRBV5-5,ASSLWLQVEAF
11,TRBV29-1,SERGSTGNTIY
13,TRBV19,ASTADGIGGTEAF
13,TRBV28,ASSLGDRVGQPQH
11,TRBV19,ASRGMGKETQY
14,TRBV7-2,ASSPLGLAGGDEQF
14,TRBV28,ASSTPGQGAFQPQH
11,TRBV19,ASSRDRWETQY
13,TRBV11-3,ASSRTVYSNQPQH
14,TRBV4-3,ASSQGLAGDEGTQY
13,TRBV7-9,ASTPRRQGASEAF
13,TRBV25-1,ASSDPAGWDYGYT
12,TRBV2,ASRGQSQTYEQY
11,TRBV10-2,ASSDMGGYEQY
13,TRBV30,AWRLKGPGGQPQH
14,TRBV13,ASSLGLAGGTYEQY
11,TRBV29-1,SVYGLAGGMQF
13,TRBV4-2,ASSPIGGDTDTQY
10,TRBV7-9,ASSYGQGDYT
16,TRBV6-9,ASSYEQGRSLYQETQY
13,TRBV5-1,ASNEQGPSTDTQY
12,TRBV4-1,ASSLDRGNYGYT
9,TRBV10-3,AISDRDEAF
9,TRBV7-9,ASSPPGEAF
12,TRBV7-2,ASSSYRDVYGYT
12,TRBV4-3,ASSPESGGETQY
13,TRBV18,ASSPPGQFADTQY
9,TRBV19,ASIQADEQF
15,TRBV7-9,ASTKGGGAGNTDTQY
12,TRBV20-1,SASRGAPDNEQF
11,TRBV19,ASSIDRDTEAF
11,TRBV6-6,ASSSPGLNEQY
14,TRBV2,ASLSGVIANTGELF
12,TRBV18,ASSFQAGLETQY
14,TRBV4-1,ASSQVGDYSYNEQF
12,TRBV3-1/TRBV3-2,ASSFDRGNTEAF
10,TRBV6-6,ASSLTEGGYT
13,TRBV6-5,ASRNRDSRTGELF
15,TRBV13,ASSLIRAGYLTGELF
14,TRBV9,ASSPGGSGLVNEQF
14,TRBV6-5,ASSYIDSRANEKLF
12,TRBV29-1,SVEDGDTGNTIY
12,TRBV6-2/TRBV6-3,ASSSGWAKETQY